A selection of T cell receptor beta chains follows, all from one sample in a study of metastatic and nonmetastatic thyroid tumors. TCRdb re-called clones from the PCR reads using MiXCR. The sample includes about 31,000 clones, roughly a fifth of them seen just once. The sequencing input was blood. The receptors come from a female donor with papillary thyroid cancer or a benign thyroid nodule (not recorded which). Some clones in this sample may be carry-over from other donors' samples. CDR3s include the opening cysteine and the closing phenylalanine or tryptophan. A D gene is named only where the DNA matches it firmly. Size tells how often a clone was seen (once, few, many) or the class of an expanded clone, and some rows leave it out.

v_call: TRBV19
d_call: .
j_call: TRBJ1-5
clone_size: medium-sized
cdr3_aa: CASSRKPTGHALSNQPQHF
cdr3_nt: TGTGCCAGTAGTCGCAAGCCGACAGGACATGCCCTTAGCAATCAGCCCCAGCATTTT

v_call: TRBV29-1
d_call: .
j_call: TRBJ1-1
clone_size: .
cdr3_aa: CSVLPRNTEAFF
cdr3_nt: TGCAGCGTCCTCCCCAGAAACACTGAAGCTTTCTTT

v_call: TRBV6-2/TRBV6-3
d_call: TRBD1
j_call: TRBJ1-1
clone_size: .
cdr3_aa: CASSYSTPGGEAFF
cdr3_nt: TGTGCCAGCAGTTACTCGACCCCAGGGGGTGAAGCTTTCTTT

v_call: TRBV6-1
d_call: .
j_call: TRBJ2-3
clone_size: once
cdr3_aa: CASIRGPEDTQYF
cdr3_nt: TGTGCCAGCATCCGCGGCCCGGAGGACACGCAGTATTTT

v_call: TRBV12-3/TRBV12-4
d_call: .
j_call: TRBJ2-2
clone_size: .
cdr3_aa: CASSLGAQGTGELSF
cdr3_nt: TGTGCCAGCAGTTTGGGGGCTCAGGGGACCGGGGAGCTGTCTTTT

v_call: TRBV27
d_call: .
j_call: TRBJ2-3
clone_size: few
cdr3_aa: CATGDGVARTDTQYF
cdr3_nt: TGCGCCACCGGAGACGGGGTCGCCCGCACAGATACGCAGTATTTT

v_call: TRBV6-1
d_call: .
j_call: TRBJ1-3
clone_size: medium-sized
cdr3_aa: CASSEGRRGDGNTIYF
cdr3_nt: TGTGCCAGCAGTGAAGGCCGGCGGGGGGATGGAAACACCATATATTTT

v_call: TRBV20-1
d_call: TRBD1
j_call: TRBJ2-7
clone_size: .
cdr3_aa: CSADSARGREQYF
cdr3_nt: TGCAGTGCTGATTCCGCCAGGGGGCGAGAGCAGTACTTC

v_call: TRBV4-1
d_call: .
j_call: TRBJ1-6
clone_size: .
cdr3_aa: CASSQELDGIGYNSPLHF
cdr3_nt: TGCGCCAGCAGCCAAGAACTCGACGGGATAGGGTATAATTCACCCCTCCACTTT

v_call: TRBV6-1
d_call: .
j_call: TRBJ1-4
clone_size: many
cdr3_aa: CASSEWTTGKLFF
cdr3_nt: TGTGCCAGCAGTGAGTGGACCACAGGAAAACTGTTTTTT

v_call: TRBV5-6
d_call: .
j_call: TRBJ2-2
clone_size: .
cdr3_aa: CASSFGTPNTGELFF
cdr3_nt: TGTGCCAGCAGCTTCGGGACTCCGAACACCGGGGAGCTGTTTTTT

v_call: TRBV6-5
d_call: TRBD2
j_call: TRBJ2-3
clone_size: .
cdr3_aa: CASSDSTSGGDTQYF
cdr3_nt: TGTGCCAGCAGTGACTCGACTAGCGGGGGGGATACGCAGTATTTT

v_call: TRBV7-2
d_call: .
j_call: TRBJ2-1
clone_size: many
cdr3_aa: CASSLLPISTSNEQFF
cdr3_nt: TGTGCCAGCAGCTTACTGCCGATCAGTACGTCTAATGAGCAGTTCTTC

v_call: TRBV4-3
d_call: TRBD1
j_call: TRBJ1-6
clone_size: many
cdr3_aa: CASSQEYRGDSPLHF
cdr3_nt: TGCGCCAGCAGCCAAGAATACAGGGGCGATTCACCCCTCCACTTT

v_call: TRBV2
d_call: .
j_call: TRBJ1-1
clone_size: .
cdr3_aa: CASSGPGGEAFF
cdr3_nt: TGTGCCAGCAGCGGGCCTGGGGGTGAAGCTTTCTTT

v_call: TRBV18
d_call: .
j_call: TRBJ1-2
clone_size: .
cdr3_aa: CASSPGDLANYGYTF
cdr3_nt: TGTGCCAGCTCGCCGGGGGATCTTGCTAACTATGGCTACACCTTC

v_call: TRBV7-2
d_call: .
j_call: TRBJ1-1
clone_size: .
cdr3_aa: CASSFGQGGTEAFF
cdr3_nt: TGTGCCAGCAGCTTCGGCCAGGGAGGGACTGAAGCTTTCTTT

v_call: TRBV28
d_call: TRBD1
j_call: TRBJ2-7
clone_size: .
cdr3_aa: CASSFEGAAYEQYF
cdr3_nt: TGTGCCAGCAGTTTCGAGGGGGCTGCATACGAGCAGTACTTC

v_call: TRBV6-9
d_call: .
j_call: TRBJ2-7
clone_size: few
cdr3_aa: CASSYVPGEVLHEQYF
cdr3_nt: TGTGCCAGCAGTTATGTACCAGGGGAGGTCTTACACGAGCAGTACTTC

v_call: TRBV20-1
d_call: TRBD2
j_call: TRBJ2-2
clone_size: .
cdr3_aa: CSASLAGHTGELFF
cdr3_nt: TGCAGTGCTAGTCTAGCGGGGCACACCGGGGAGCTGTTTTTT

v_call: TRBV4-3
d_call: .
j_call: TRBJ1-1
clone_size: many
cdr3_aa: CASSRVAGTNTEAFF
cdr3_nt: TGCGCCAGCAGCCGCGTGGCAGGGACGAACACTGAAGCTTTCTTT

v_call: TRBV29-1
d_call: .
j_call: TRBJ2-1
clone_size: many
cdr3_aa: CSVEDLGEQFF
cdr3_nt: TGCAGCGTTGAAGATCTGGGGGAGCAGTTCTTC

v_call: TRBV20-1
d_call: TRBD2
j_call: TRBJ2-1
clone_size: few
cdr3_aa: CSASLGGSYNEQFF
cdr3_nt: TGCAGTGCTAGTCTTGGCGGGAGCTACAATGAGCAGTTCTTC

v_call: TRBV24-1
d_call: .
j_call: TRBJ2-7
clone_size: few
cdr3_aa: CATSQGSYEQYF
cdr3_nt: TGTGCCACCAGTCAGGGGAGCTACGAGCAGTACTTC